The source of this T cell receptor beta chain is a study of shared clonotypes between healthy human individuals. The germline V gene encodes CDR1 SEHNR and CDR2 FQNEAQ (reference sequence). Trimming took off 3 bases at V and 4 bases at J, with 6 bases between the two ends. This CDR3 has 12 amino acids. Some clones are missing from TCRdb's copy, which holds only in-frame ones; the method was immunoSEQ multiplex PCR. The sample carries roughly 550,000 clones, nearly 97% recorded once. CD8 cells regarded as naive lacked CD45RO, were positively chosen for CCR7, and omitted terminally differentiated effector memory CD45RA+ cells. A single count supports this clone.

The sequence came from a woman in her 30s in good health. Input material: naive CD8+ T cells sorted from blood. This chain uses TRBV7-9 with TRBJ2-5; D uncertain. The CDR3 loop is CASSLVGETQYF. Written as DNA, the CDR3 is TGTGCCAGCAGCTTGGTGGGAGAGACCCAGTACTTC. Using reference TRBV7-9 and TRBJ2-5 for the parts outside the CDR3, the full variable domain is DTGVSQNPRHKITKRGQNVTFRCDPISEHNRLYWYRQTLGQGPEFLTYFQNEAQLEKSRLLSDRFSAERPKGSFSTLEIQRTEQGDSAMYLCASSLVGETQYFGPGTRLLVL.